This T cell receptor (beta chain) is from a study of response to subunit inactivated influenza vaccine. This clonotype was seen only a few times. TCRdb recomputed calls from the RT-PCR reads with MiXCR, one row per CDR3 protein. In the table there are 610,000 or so distinct CDR3 sequences, around 15% of which are singletons. The CDR3 is 13 amino acids. Trimming cost V 6 bases and J 11 bases; bases outside gene matches: 6. The sample consisted of PBMCs from blood, taken approximately 13 days after vaccination. The rearrangement uses TRBV12-3 or TRBV12-4 and TRBJ2-3, with 12 bases fitting TRBD2. This receptor was taken from a man aged 50 to 59 who received an inactivated influenza vaccine. CDR3 residues: CASRLTSGGRQYF. In DNA, the CDR3 is TGTGCCAGCAGACTCACTAGCGGGGGGAGGCAGTATTTT.